These 25 T cell receptor beta chains originate from one sample sequenced in a study of identical twins. TCRdb re-derived calls from the 5' RACE reads in MiXCR, one entry per CDR3 protein. The repertoire includes 450,000 to 650,000 distinct CDR3 sequences, approximately 14% of them detected once, and roughly 0.4% sits in the top ten. This sample also appeared in a second study, on yellow fever vaccine responses in identical twins.

Sequencing input: CD4+ T cells sorted from blood. These receptors came from a woman aged 18-29 years in good health.

This clonotype was seen ten or more times. V gene TRBV12-3 or TRBV12-4 combines with J gene TRBJ2-1; 7 bases line up with TRBD1. The CDR3 is 14 amino acids. V lost 6 bases to trimming and J lost 4 bases; unmatched junction nucleotides: 6. The CDR3 sequence is CASRRDSLYNEQFF. DNA for the CDR3: TGTGCCAGCAGGAGGGACAGCCTTTACAATGAGCAGTTCTTC.

This chain connects TRBV27 to TRBJ2-5, with no clear D. Per germline, CDR1 MNHEY and CDR2 SMNVEV (reference sequence). The CDR3 extends over 13 amino acids. Trimming removed 1 base from V and 4 bases from J, with 7 bases in between. This CDR3 is CASSLFALETQYF. CDR3 bases: TGTGCCAGCAGTTTATTTGCTCTAGAGACCCAGTACTTC.

This clonotype has a handful of counts. The genes are TRBV3-1 and TRBJ2-3; possible D gene TRBD1, 5 bases. The V gene's germline CDR1 is LGHDT and CDR2 YNNKEL (reference sequence). Trimming cost V 3 bases and J 5 bases, with 15 bases left between them. The CDR3 is 15 residues long. CDR3 loop: CASSQDHRGGDTQYF. CDR3 nucleotide sequence: TGTGCCAGCAGCCAGGACCATAGGGGTGGAGATACGCAGTATTTT.

This clonotype was seen a handful of times. This chain connects TRBV3-1 to TRBJ2-2; TRBD1 or TRBD2 may be the D gene (5 bases each). The CDR3 extends over 15 amino acids. The V end lost 5 bases, the J end lost 0 bases, and 10 bases lay between the germline ends. Germline lookup yields CDR1 LGHDT and CDR2 YNNKEL (reference sequence). Here the CDR3 reads CASSTGPSNTGELFF. The DNA for the CDR3 is TGTGCCAGCAGCACGGGACCCTCGAACACCGGGGAGCTGTTTTTT.

In this sample, this clonotype turned up a few times. CDR3 protein: CASSITWTSGIGTDTQYF. DNA of the CDR3: TGTGCCAGCAGTATCACCTGGACTAGCGGGATCGGCACAGATACGCAGTATTTT. The J gene is TRBJ2-3, the V gene TRBV2, with 12 bases that match TRBD2. J was trimmed by 1 base and V by 5 bases; bases with no gene match: 10. Germline lookup yields CDR1 SNHLY and CDR2 FYNNEI. This CDR3 contains 18 residues.

This chain connects TRBV24-1 to TRBJ2-5; 12 positions match TRBD2. Germline CDR1 reads KGHDR; CDR2 reads SFDVKD. The CDR3 length is 16 residues. J lost 4 bases, V lost 6 bases, and 8 bases had no gene match. CDR3 amino acids: CATSNKASGRGETQYF. The CDR3 DNA reads as TGTGCCACCAGTAATAAAGCTAGCGGGAGGGGAGAGACCCAGTACTTC.

This clonotype was observed many times. This chain uses TRBV9 with TRBJ2-5; 10 nucleotides line up with TRBD1. V gave up 4 bases and J gave up 5 bases; unmatched junction bases: 5. Per the germline V gene, CDR1 is SGDLS and CDR2 is YYNGEE. The CDR3 consists of 14 residues. CDR3 amino acids: CASSPGTGVETQYF. In nucleotides, the CDR3 is TGTGCCAGCAGCCCCGGGACAGGGGTTGAGACCCAGTACTTC.

This chain connects TRBV29-1 to TRBJ2-5, with 7 bases matching TRBD2. Germline values: CDR1 SQVTM, CDR2 ANQGSEA. Unmatched junction bases numbered 10, after V lost 7 bases and J lost 5 bases. The CDR3 consists of 13 residues. The CDR3 DNA follows: TGCAGCGCCCCCGGGGGGATGAAGGAGACCCAGTACTTC. Translating gives CSAPGGMKETQYF.

This chain connects TRBV18 to TRBJ2-7, with D tentatively TRBD1 (6 bases). Germline V lookup: CDR1 KGHSH, CDR2 LQKENI. The CDR3 is made up of 14 amino acids. Trimming removed 0 bases at V and 2 bases at J, with 8 bases between. The CDR3 DNA sequence: TGTGCCAGCTCACCACCCGGACAGACCTACGAGCAGTACGTC. This sequence encodes CASSPPGQTYEQYV.

This clonotype was observed a handful of times. The chain employs TRBV5-6 and TRBJ2-3; 9 nucleotides agree with TRBD2. With V trimmed by 1 base and J by 6 bases, 9 bases remained unmatched. CDR3 length equals 16 residues. CDR1 is SGHDT and CDR2 is YYEEEE in the germline V gene. CDR3 DNA sequence: TGTGCCAGCAGCTTGCGAGCGGGGGGCCTCGGGGATACGCAGTATTTT. This sequence encodes CASSLRAGGLGDTQYF. Full variable domain (missing parts from reference TRBV5-6 and TRBJ2-3): DAGVTQSPTHLIKTRGQQVTLRCSPKSGHDTVSWYQQALGQGPQFIFQYYEEEERQRGNFPDRFSGHQFPNYSSELNVNALLLGDSALYLCASSLRAGGLGDTQYFGPGTRLTVL.

This rearrangement joins TRBV11-1 to TRBJ1-5; 8 bases align to TRBD1. CDR1 SGHAT and CDR2 FQDESV come from the germline V gene (reference sequence). This CDR3 contains 19 residues. V lost 3 bases and J lost 2; bases outside the gene matches: 15. CDR3: CASSFFAGQGTRGNQPQHF. CDR3 bases: TGTGCCAGCAGCTTCTTTGCCGGACAGGGAACGCGGGGCAATCAGCCCCAGCATTTT. Complete variable domain (other parts from reference TRBV11-1 and TRBJ1-5): EAEVAQSPRYKITEKSQAVAFWCDPISGHATLYWYRQILGQGPELLVQFQDESVVDDSQLPKDRFSAERLKGVDSTLKIQPAELGDSAMYLCASSFFAGQGTRGNQPQHFGDGTRLSIL.

This clonotype was picked up many times. The chain joins TRBV29-1 to TRBJ1-1, with no clear D. This CDR3 is built from 13 residues. Trimming took 6 bases from V and 1 from J, leaving 12 bases between them. Germline values: CDR1 SQVTM, CDR2 ANQGSEA. The CDR3 is CSVAPVSNTEAFF. The CDR3, as DNA: TGCAGCGTAGCACCGGTCTCGAACACTGAAGCTTTCTTT.

In its sample, this clonotype was seen many times. The genes are TRBV5-4 and TRBJ2-7; 11 bases are a match to TRBD2. CDR3 length: 17 residues. Germline CDR1 is SGHNT and CDR2 is YYREEE (reference sequence). Losses at the gene ends were 4 bases for V and 3 bases for J; bases not matched to a gene: 12. The DNA of the CDR3 is TGTGCCAGCAGCCCGACCACTAGCGGGAGTGGTTTCTACGAGCAGTACTTC. Translated, it gives CASSPTTSGSGFYEQYF.

The J gene is TRBJ2-7, the V gene TRBV10-3, with D perhaps matching TRBD2 (7 bases). The CDR3 runs 16 residues. Trimming cost V 2 bases and J 4 bases, with 18 bases left between them. Germline V lookup: CDR1 ENHRY, CDR2 SYGVKD. CDR3 in DNA: TGTGCCATCAGTGAGGGCGGGGGCGCGTCGGGTTACGAGCAGTACGTC. Its protein product is CAISEGGGASGYEQYV.

The table lists this clonotype with many counts. The rearrangement joins TRBV29-1 to TRBJ1-1; TRBD1 matches at 9 bases. The germline V gene encodes CDR1 SQVTM and CDR2 ANQGSEA. This CDR3 is 11 amino acids long. V shed 4 bases, J shed 10 bases, and the junction held 4 bases outside the gene matches. The CDR3 sequence: CSVVGQGVAFF. The CDR3 DNA follows: TGCAGCGTTGTGGGACAGGGAGTAGCTTTCTTT.

The table lists this clonotype with many counts. The genes are TRBV7-9 and TRBJ2-5; 8 nucleotides agree with TRBD2. The V gene's germline CDR1 is SEHNR and CDR2 FQNEAQ (reference sequence). This CDR3 is built from 14 residues. J was trimmed by 6 bases and V by 5 bases; bases with no gene match: 8. CDR3 DNA sequence: TGTGCCAGCAGCGCGGGGGGAATCGTGAAGACCCAGTACTTC. Its protein is CASSAGGIVKTQYF.

This clonotype came up once. CDR3 nucleotides: TGTGCCAGTAGTATAAGTGGCGGAGAGCAGTTCTTC. This sequence encodes CASSISGGEQFF. The chain carries TRBV19 and TRBJ2-1; D gene ambiguous. V dropped 2 bases and J dropped 10 bases, with 9 bases sitting between them. This CDR3 comprises 12 residues. Looked up from germline, CDR1 is LNHDA and CDR2 is SQIVND (reference sequence). The full variable domain, rest sourced from reference TRBV19 and TRBJ2-1, is DGGITQSPKYLFRKEGQNVTLSCEQNLNHDAMYWYRQDPGQGLRLIYYSQIVNDFQKGDIAEGYSVSREKKESFPLTVTSAQKNPTAFYLCASSISGGEQFFGPGTRLTVL.

The chain combines TRBV6-1 with TRBJ2-3, with D possibly TRBD2 on 6 matching bases. Trimming pared 5 bases from V and 2 bases from J, leaving 26 bases between. Germline V gene sequence: CDR1 MNHNS, CDR2 SASEGT. The CDR3 totals 19 residues. The CDR3 sequence: CASSPKQDGGETYTDTQYF. CDR3 nucleotide sequence: TGTGCCAGCAGTCCCAAACAGGACGGGGGAGAGACCTACACAGATACGCAGTATTTT.

This clonotype came up many times. The rearrangement links TRBV12-3 or TRBV12-4 to TRBJ1-3, with D possibly being TRBD1 (6 bases). The CDR3 spans 16 residues. V lost 7 bases and J lost 4, with 20 bases in between. CDR3 residues: CASIGGPGHPGNTIYF. The CDR3 bases are TGTGCCAGCATTGGTGGGCCGGGACATCCAGGAAACACCATATATTTT.

This clonotype was counted a few times. V is TRBV5-6 and J is TRBJ2-4; 8 bases align to TRBD1. Germline trimming cut 2 bases from V and 0 bases from J; bases unmatched to any gene: 7. Germline V gene sequence: CDR1 SGHDT, CDR2 YYEEEE. The CDR3 has 17 amino acids. CDR3 DNA sequence: TGTGCCAGCAGCTTTGACAGGGGTCCCGCAGCCAAAAACATTCAGTACTTC. It encodes CASSFDRGPAAKNIQYF. Based on the CDR3 plus reference TRBV5-6 and TRBJ2-4, the full variable domain is DAGVTQSPTHLIKTRGQQVTLRCSPKSGHDTVSWYQQALGQGPQFIFQYYEEEERQRGNFPDRFSGHQFPNYSSELNVNALLLGDSALYLCASSFDRGPAAKNIQYFGAGTRLSVL.

This clonotype was recorded a few times. The gene calls are TRBV27 and TRBJ2-5; 11 bases are shared with TRBD2. This CDR3 has 16 amino acids. Trimming cost V 2 bases and J 3 bases; bases outside gene matches: 5. Germline CDR1 MNHEY, CDR2 SMNVEV (reference sequence). CDR3 bases: TGTGCCAGCAGTTTAGGCGGGGGACTAGCGGAAGAGACCCAGTACTTC. The encoded protein is CASSLGGGLAEETQYF.

This clonotype was counted a few times. The chain couples TRBV5-5 to TRBJ2-1, with 8 positions matching TRBD1. The junction had 7 bases not matched to a gene; V was cut back by 5 bases and J by 3 bases. Germline CDR1 and CDR2: SGHKS and YYEKEE (reference sequence). This CDR3 spans 15 amino acids. As DNA, the CDR3 is TGTGCCAGCAGTTTGCAGGGGGCCGTCTACAATGAGCAGTTCTTC. Translating gives CASSLQGAVYNEQFF.

The V and J genes are TRBV18 and TRBJ2-7; TRBD1 aligns across 10 bases. V dropped 6 bases and J dropped 3; count of bases not matched to a gene: 5. Per the germline V gene, CDR1 is KGHSH and CDR2 is LQKENI. This CDR3 has 14 residues. The chain's CDR3 is CASSDRGGYYEQYF. CDR3 nucleotide sequence: TGTGCCAGCTCGGACAGGGGGGGGTACTACGAGCAGTACTTC.

CDR3 residues: CASSGPGLAGVSSYNEQFF. CDR3 bases: TGTGCCAGCAGTGGACCGGGACTAGCGGGAGTGAGCTCCTACAATGAGCAGTTCTTC. The chain joins TRBV2 to TRBJ2-1; TRBD2 aligns across 14 bases. V was clipped by 4 bases and J by 0 bases; unmatched bases: 8. The germline V gene encodes CDR1 SNHLY and CDR2 FYNNEI. This CDR3 has 19 residues. Based on the CDR3 plus reference TRBV2 and TRBJ2-1, the full variable domain is EPEVTQTPSHQVTQMGQEVILRCVPISNHLYFYWYRQILGQKVEFLVSFYNNEISEKSEIFDDQFSVERPDGSNFTLKIRSTKLEDSAMYFCASSGPGLAGVSSYNEQFFGPGTRLTVL.

J is TRBJ2-7 and V is TRBV5-1; tentative D call: TRBD2 (6 bases). CDR1 is SGHRS and CDR2 is YFSETQ in the germline V gene. V was clipped by 0 bases and J by 2 bases, with 12 bases between them. The CDR3 spans 15 residues. The CDR3 region is CASSLAPGVPYEQYF. For the CDR3, the DNA is TGCGCCAGCAGCTTGGCCCCGGGAGTCCCCTACGAGCAGTACTTC.